The subject of this entry is one T cell receptor beta chain. Its cognate antigen has yet to be identified. Per-base qualities were not stored, and no clone one base away is much larger. The data belong to a study of blood T cells in healthy people across ages (dated by TCRdb to the mid-2010s). A note on the overall study: In model experiments, roughly one uniquely barcoded TCR beta cDNA molecule per two T cells was captured by template switching. For two donors (one aged 18 to 30 and one aged 80 or older), the study analyzed two additional independent replicas of 1 million unique cDNA reads from the same blood draw. Donors of different ages were randomly distributed across sequencing lanes to avoid experimental bias. Four age groups were formed from the donors: young (average approximately 15 years), middle-aged (more than 35), aged (more than 55) and long-lived (about 75). The study measured age-related changes in TCR beta repertoire diversity using deep sequencing normalized with unique cDNA molecular identifiers. General study outcomes and caveats: Bulk unsorted PBMC profiling prevented conclusive comparison of naive and antigen-experienced compartments. Because the CMV infection status of the donors was unknown, age-related changes in expanded clonotypes may potentially have been confounded. Compared with the aged group, the long-lived group had more naive CD4+ T cells, fewer expanded clones and increased TCR diversity, suggesting age selection. As age increased, observed TCR beta diversity per million T cells dropped in a roughly linear way, and a significant reduction was already evident by age around 41. A strong correlation was found between observed TCR beta diversity and the percentage of naive T cells measured by flow cytometry. Estimates of total diversity from one million sequenced T cells were regarded as lower bounds and underestimates.

The donors were 40 or so Caucasian individuals from Russia, aged about 6 to 100 years, who were systemically healthy. Around 10 milliliters of peripheral blood were drawn from each donor into EDTA-treated Vacutainer tubes. PBMCs were isolated by Ficoll-Paque density-gradient centrifugation, with at least 7 million obtained per sample. Trizol reagent was used to extract total RNA from the PBMCs, yielding at least 6 micrograms per sample. The percentages of naive CD45RAhigh/CD27high T cells were determined by flow cytometry on a PBMC aliquot from every donor. Libraries were prepared through 5' RACE. Sequencing instrument: Illumina HiSeq 2500. A second PCR of about 6 to 11 cycles was performed with a sample-barcoded 5' primer and a J-beta primer mix. A unique molecular identifier was introduced onto each TCR beta cDNA molecule by a template-switch 5' adaptor carrying 12 random nucleotides. Each sample yielded at least 3 million CDR3-containing paired-end reads. All of the RNA was converted into first-strand cDNA using the Mint cDNA synthesis kit, with a TRBC-specific oligonucleotide serving as the primer. Following uracil-DNA glycosylase treatment, a first 18-cycle PCR with universal primers M1SS and BC2_uni_R was performed on all cDNA. In the source study's methods: Each sample was normalized by randomly selecting 1 million high-quality reads, each carrying a distinct molecular identifier. Instead of being binned into consensus sequences, reads that shared molecular identifiers were thrown out. MiTCR, run with a Q25 quality threshold and the strictest error-elimination algorithm, handled CDR3 identification, clonotype clustering and error correction. Lower-bound total TCR beta diversity was estimated with a nonparametric unseen species model using Euler transformation. TCRdb reanalyzed the raw reads on its own, using fastp at Q25 for trimming and MiXCR for clone calling, and kept in-frame beta chains. Under each unique CDR3 protein, matching rows form one entry showing the most common genes and DNA. The V and J calls come from TCRdb's annotation, not from the publication. This sample holds roughly 860,000 distinct CDR3 sequences; around 62% were observed only once. The ten most abundant clones make up around a quarter of the sample.

V is pared back by 4 bases and J by 7 bases, with 17 bases lying between the germline termini. CDR1 SGDLS and CDR2 YYNGEE are derived from the germline V gene. From the cysteine up to the phenylalanine, the CDR3 has a length of 15 residues. The sequence is cut down to CDR3 DNA, 45 bases in frame from base 1. The TCR originated in a young man in good health. The chain joins TRBV9 to TRBJ1-4, with a tentative D gene TRBD1 over 6 matching bases. The sequenced sample consisted of blood. CDR3 region: CASSPHRESVEKLFF. The sequenced DNA is TGTGCCAGCAGCCCTCACAGGGAATCGGTTGAAAAACTGTTTTTT.